The subject of this entry is one T cell receptor (beta chain). The antigen this receptor binds is unknown. Counted from cysteine to phenylalanine, this CDR3 has 14 amino acids. No DNA has been recorded. The CDR1 and CDR2 encoded by the germline V gene (reference sequence) are LNHNV and YYDKDF. To determine HCMV serostatus, a commercial ELISA kit was used to detect HCMV-specific IgG in serum. Ficoll density gradient centrifugation was used to isolate peripheral blood mononuclear cells from blood. The data belong to a study of T cells expressing NK-cell markers (TCRdb year 2020). As for the study more broadly: Seven to nine donors provided sorted CD3+CD56+NKG2C+, CD3+CD56+NKG2C- and CD3+CD56-NKG2C+ T-cell subsets, whose TCR beta-chain repertoires were profiled. Among the eight sequenced donors, only one was HCMV-seronegative, while the other seven were HCMV-seropositive. All eight donors whose samples were sequenced were randomly selected healthy volunteers, three of them men and five women. Sequencing of the libraries produced 2 x 150 bp reads on Illumina HiSeq 2000/2500, MiSeq or NextSeq. What the authors observed across the whole study: Those dominant clonotypes were again the most abundant among CD3+CD56-NKG2C+ cells in a few donors, at about 25-65%. Whether the expanded NKG2C-expressing T cell clones were specific for HCMV antigens was left unclear. For five or six donors, the dominant CD3+CD56+NKG2C+ clonotypes were among the top 10 CD8+ clonotypes and accounted for about 1.0-7.5% of CD8+ T cells.

The instrument was an Illumina HiSeq 2000. 5'RACE template switching, by which a universal primer site and unique molecular identifiers were added, was used to make TCR beta cDNA libraries. Priming for cDNA synthesis came from the TCR beta constant segment, and two successive PCR amplification steps followed. The study's own analysis went as follows. Reads were demultiplexed and grouped by UMI with MIGEC, and clonotypes were assembled and quantified with MiTCR. To exclude erroneous sequences, only TCR cDNA sequences supported by at least two reads were retained. Downstream repertoire analysis used the tcR package, and clonotypes were matched across fractions by CDR3 nucleotide sequence plus V segment. VDJmatch was used to annotate antigen specificity against VDJdb, with one amino acid substitution allowed in CDR3. TCRdb reprocessed the reads and provides one entry for every CDR3 protein sequence; no DNA is given. The V and J calls and clone size come from TCRdb's table, not from the authors' own analysis. For this sample, the table gives under 600,000 distinct CDR3 sequences. The ten largest clones represent more than 1.4% of the sample.

This clonotype originated in a woman between 45 and 65 years old in good health. Donor details come from another sample of the same person, matched by shared clones. The chain couples TRBV15 to TRBJ2-5; TCRdb selects TRBD2, and the lack of DNA leaves this call unchecked. Sequenced sample: blood T cells: a sorted CD56 or NKG2C T cell subset, CD4+ or CD8+ T cells, or bulk PBMC T cells (not recorded which). The CDR3 corresponds to CATSPSGSSKTQYF. Where the CDR3 stops, the reference TRBV15 and TRBJ2-5 genes take over; the full variable domain is DAMVIQNPRYQVTQFGKPVTLSCSQTLNHNVMYWYQQKSSQAPKLLFHYYDKDFNNEADTPDNFQSRRPNTSFCFLDIRSPGLGDTAMYLCATSPSGSSKTQYFGPGTRLLVL.